One and the same sample provided the 30 T cell receptor beta chains below, sequenced in a study of T cells in Graves' hyperthyroidism and ophthalmopathy. The CDR3 regions of TCR beta were amplified from RNA transcripts. A set of HTBI primers served as the primers for a first-round RT-PCR of the TCR CDR3. TCRdb redid the calling of the multiplex PCR reads with MiXCR, one entry per CDR3 protein. Here the sample spans fewer than 750,000 distinct CDR3 sequences, 14% being singletons. The material sequenced was blood. These TCRs come from a woman between 50 and 59 years old with Graves' ophthalmopathy.

At least ten counts were recorded for this clonotype. In DNA, the CDR3 is TGTGCCAGCAGGGACCGTGCCTCTGGAAACACCATATATTTT. This sequence encodes CASRDRASGNTIYF. The chain uses TRBV12-3 or TRBV12-4 and TRBJ1-3; D is ambiguous. The length of the CDR3 is 14 residues. Deletions cut 6 bases from V and 0 bases from J, with 9 bases between.

In its sample, this clonotype was seen many times. This chain uses TRBV28 with TRBJ1-6; D not certain. Trimming took off 3 bases at V and 3 bases at J, with 12 bases between the two ends. CDR1 MDHEN and CDR2 SYDVKM come from the germline V gene. The CDR3 consists of 16 residues. The CDR3 nucleotides read TGTGCCAGCAGTTTGCGAGGTTTCGACTATAATTCACCCCTCCACTTT. Its translation: CASSLRGFDYNSPLHF.

V is TRBV28 and J is TRBJ1-6; D is perhaps TRBD1 (6 bases). Per the germline V gene, CDR1 is MDHEN and CDR2 is SYDVKM. The CDR3 is 16 residues long. V lost 7 bases to trimming and J lost 11 bases, with 24 bases between them. This chain's CDR3 is CASTAPETGLFPPLHF. The CDR3 nucleotides read TGTGCCAGCACCGCACCCGAGACAGGTCTGTTTCCACCCCTCCACTTT.

This clonotype was picked up many times. The genes are TRBV5-1 and TRBJ2-2; 9 bases map to TRBD2. After removal of 0 bases from V and 6 bases from J, the junction contained 3 bases not matched to a gene. The CDR3 is made up of 15 amino acids. The V gene's germline CDR1 is SGHRS and CDR2 YFSETQ. The CDR3 coding sequence is TGCGCCAGCAGCTTGGTAGCGGGAGAATCCGGGGAGCTGTTTTTT. This translates into CASSLVAGESGELFF.

The table lists this clonotype with many counts. The chain joins TRBV5-1 to TRBJ2-1; 8 nucleotides agree with TRBD2. V trimming: 0 bases; J trimming: 5 bases; junction bases outside the gene matches: 7. The CDR3 runs 16 residues. CDR1 and CDR2 from the germline V gene are SGHRS and YFSETQ. CDR3 bases: TGCGCCAGCAGCTTGGCGGTGCGGGAGGTTGACAATGAGCAGTTCTTC. Protein: CASSLAVREVDNEQFF.

The rearrangement links TRBV20-1 to TRBJ2-3; 8 bases match TRBD2. This CDR3 is built from 15 residues. V shed 5 bases, J shed 1 base, and the junction held 8 bases outside the gene matches. CDR1 and CDR2 from the germline V gene are DFQATT and SNEGSKA (reference sequence). The chain's CDR3 is CSASPDGRGTDTQYF. The CDR3, as DNA: TGCAGTGCTTCCCCCGACGGGAGGGGCACAGATACGCAGTATTTT.

This clonotype occurred many times. The chain joins TRBV6-5 to TRBJ1-1; the match to TRBD1 covers 8 bases. V was pared by 1 base and J by 1 base, with 5 bases of the junction left unmatched. CDR1 and CDR2 (germline): MNHEY, SVGAGI. This CDR3 spans 16 amino acids. The CDR3 nucleotides are TGTGCCAGCAGTTACTGGACAGGGCCTGGGAACACTGAAGCTTTCTTT. This gives the protein CASSYWTGPGNTEAFF.

This chain connects TRBV4-3 to TRBJ2-1; 7 bases map to TRBD2. Trimming at V came to 1 base and at J to 13 bases, leaving 10 bases not matched to a gene. Per the germline V gene, CDR1 is LGHNA and CDR2 is YSLEER. The CDR3 runs to 14 residues. In DNA form, the CDR3 reads TGCGCCAGCAGCCAAGCTGTCCGGGACTATAGACAGTTCTTC. Amino acids: CASSQAVRDYRQFF.

This clonotype was counted at least ten times. This sequence joins TRBV28 and TRBJ2-7; the D is unclear. Trimming pared 1 base from V and 1 base from J, leaving 20 bases between. Germline V gene lookup returns CDR1 MDHEN and CDR2 SYDVKM. The CDR3 totals 18 residues. The CDR3 region is CASSLFRGSRVGSYEQYF. The DNA of the CDR3 is TGTGCCAGCAGTTTATTTAGAGGTTCAAGAGTAGGATCCTACGAGCAGTACTTC.

V usage is TRBV5-1 and J usage is TRBJ2-7; maybe TRBD1 (5 bases). Germline values: CDR1 SGHRS, CDR2 YFSETQ. Trimming left V 0 bases short and J 5 bases short, with 15 bases between. The CDR3 has 15 amino acids. The CDR3 is CASSLADSFFDEQYF. CDR3 nucleotide sequence: TGCGCCAGCAGCTTGGCCGACAGTTTTTTTGACGAGCAGTACTTC.

V gene TRBV9 combines with J gene TRBJ2-1, with TRBD2 matching over 11 bases. With V trimmed by 4 bases and J by 3 bases, 18 bases remained unmatched. The germline gives CDR1 SGDLS, CDR2 YYNGEE. The CDR3 has 20 residues. CDR3: CASSRGRRQIAGGIYNEQFF. The CDR3 DNA reads TGTGCCAGCAGCAGGGGGAGACGGCAAATAGCGGGAGGGATCTACAATGAGCAGTTCTTC.

This clonotype has more than one count but fewer than ten. V is TRBV28 and J is TRBJ2-4; D assignment may be TRBD1 or TRBD2 (5 bases each). Germline CDR1 reads MDHEN; CDR2 reads SYDVKM. V was shortened by 6 bases and J by 0 bases, with 24 bases between the two germline ends. This CDR3 has 19 residues. CDR3 loop: CASSPNYLGPGLAKNIQYF. The CDR3 coding sequence is TGTGCCAGCAGCCCAAATTATCTCGGTCCGGGGCTAGCCAAAAACATTCAGTACTTC.

This clonotype came up many times. The chain employs TRBV20-1 and TRBJ2-7, with D possibly being TRBD2 (7 bases). The CDR3 length is 15 residues. Germline-derived CDR1 and CDR2 are DFQATT and SNEGSKA (reference sequence). V lost 5 bases, J lost 0 bases, and 17 bases lay in between. DNA for the CDR3: TGCAGTGCTTACGTAGGGGGAGGGCACTCCTACGAGCAGTACTTC. It is translated as CSAYVGGGHSYEQYF.

The V gene is TRBV29-1, the J gene TRBJ1-5; D not certain. V was clipped by 4 bases and J by 3 bases, with 7 bases between them. This CDR3 has 12 amino acids. Germline lookup yields CDR1 SQVTM and CDR2 ANQGSEA. CDR3 residues: CSVGQINQPQHF. CDR3 coding DNA: TGCAGCGTTGGGCAGATCAATCAGCCCCAGCATTTT.

This clonotype was counted many times. In DNA form, the CDR3 reads TGTGCCTGGAGCATTAGCCCGAACTACGAGCAGTACTTC. Translated: CAWSISPNYEQYF. The V and J genes are TRBV30 and TRBJ2-7; D remains ambiguous. Trimming left V 3 bases short and J 3 bases short, with 12 bases between. CDR3 length: 13 amino acids. Germline assignment: CDR1 GTSNPN and CDR2 SVGIG (reference sequence).

The chain joins TRBV5-6 to TRBJ1-4; D possibly corresponds to TRBD1 (5 bases). The CDR3 has 13 residues. Germline V CDR1 and CDR2: SGHDT, YYEEEE. Trimming removed 1 base at V and 10 bases at J, with 11 bases between. The CDR3 DNA is TGTGCCAGCAGCTTGTTCCAGGGAGGAAAACTGTTTTTT. Translation gives CASSLFQGGKLFF. The whole variable domain, remainder taken from reference TRBV5-6 and TRBJ1-4, is DAGVTQSPTHLIKTRGQQVTLRCSPKSGHDTVSWYQQALGQGPQFIFQYYEEEERQRGNFPDRFSGHQFPNYSSELNVNALLLGDSALYLCASSLFQGGKLFFGSGTQLSVL.

The table lists this clonotype with many counts. V is TRBV11-1 and J is TRBJ2-1, with 11 bases matching TRBD2. CDR3 length: 16 residues. Trimming removed 7 bases from V and 3 bases from J; junction bases left unmatched: 8. Germline CDR1 reads SGHAT; CDR2 reads FQDESV (reference sequence). CDR3 region: CASTKMGLADYNEQFF. The CDR3 region has the DNA TGTGCCAGCACCAAGATGGGACTAGCGGACTACAATGAGCAGTTCTTC.

This clonotype was picked up many times. J is TRBJ2-1 and V is TRBV20-1; D ambiguous. CDR3 size: 11 residues. Trimming cost V 0 bases and J 8 bases, with 5 bases left between them. Germline V gene sequence: CDR1 DFQATT, CDR2 SNEGSKA (reference sequence). DNA for the CDR3: TGCAGTGCTAGAGATGTGGATGAGCAGTTCTTC. Translating gives CSARDVDEQFF.

This clonotype was counted at least ten times. The rearrangement links TRBV6-2 or TRBV6-3 to TRBJ2-2; D tentatively fits TRBD1 or TRBD2 (5 bases each). V was pared by 0 bases and J by 5 bases, with 7 bases between. CDR3 length: 14 amino acids. Germline CDR1 and CDR2: MNHEY and SVGEGT. The CDR3 nucleotides are TGTGCCAGCAGTTACTCGGGACGAACCGGGGAGCTGTTTTTT. It yields the protein CASSYSGRTGELFF.

This clonotype was recorded many times. The V gene is TRBV14, the J gene TRBJ2-5; 7 bases are shared with TRBD2. After removal of 0 bases from V and 4 bases from J, the junction contained 8 bases not matched to a gene. The CDR3 totals 16 residues. Germline V gene data show CDR1 as SGHDN and CDR2 as FVKESK. The CDR3 DNA is TGTGCCAGCAGCCAAGAAGGGCGGGAGTTTTCAGAGACCCAGTACTTC. Encoded protein: CASSQEGREFSETQYF.

This chain connects TRBV7-9 to TRBJ2-5; 9 bases map to TRBD1. The germline V gene has CDR1 SEHNR and CDR2 FQNEAQ (reference sequence). V dropped 4 bases and J dropped 5; count of bases not matched to a gene: 8. The CDR3 extends over 15 amino acids. CDR3 loop: CASSSYRGRRETQYF. DNA of the CDR3: TGTGCCAGCAGCTCCTACAGGGGGCGTCGCGAGACCCAGTACTTC.

The rearrangement links TRBV28 to TRBJ1-2; TRBD1 is a possible D gene (5 bases). V lost 2 bases to trimming and J lost 4 bases, with 11 bases between them. Germline V CDR1 and CDR2: MDHEN, SYDVKM. This CDR3 contains 14 residues. CDR3 nucleotides: TGTGCCAGCAGTTTAAAAGGGACGGGCTATGGCTACACCTTC. It yields the protein CASSLKGTGYGYTF.

The V gene is TRBV28, the J gene TRBJ2-3, with 10 bases identical to TRBD2. The V gene's germline CDR1 is MDHEN and CDR2 SYDVKM. The V segment lost 10 bases and the J segment 2 bases; nucleotides outside the gene matches: 6. This CDR3 contains 14 residues. The CDR3 nucleotides are TGTGCCACTGACACTAGCGGGATCACAGATACGCAGTATTTT. Encoded protein: CATDTSGITDTQYF.

In this sample, this clonotype turned up many times. The rearrangement uses TRBV14 and TRBJ2-7; the match to TRBD1 covers 7 bases. The length of the CDR3 is 15 residues. The germline CDR1 and CDR2 sequences are SGHDN and FVKESK. Losses at the gene ends were 0 bases for V and 3 bases for J; bases not matched to a gene: 5. The CDR3, as DNA: TGTGCCAGCAGCCAAGATCAGGGGGTCCTCTACGAGCAGTACTTC. Its protein product is CASSQDQGVLYEQYF.

In this sample, this clonotype turned up many times. The chain carries TRBV24-1 and TRBJ2-3; D perhaps matches TRBD2 (5 bases). Trimming removed 0 bases at V and 5 bases at J, with 11 bases between. Germline-derived CDR1 and CDR2 are KGHDR and SFDVKD. The CDR3 totals 15 residues. The CDR3, as DNA: TGTGCCACCAGTGATTTGGCGCTAGCCGAAGATACGCAGTATTTT. Translated, it gives CATSDLALAEDTQYF.

In its sample, this clonotype was seen a few times. This chain links TRBV12-3 or TRBV12-4 with TRBJ2-7, with 10 nucleotides matching TRBD2. The V segment lost 6 bases and the J segment 3 bases; nucleotides outside the gene matches: 2. The CDR3 is made up of 13 amino acids. The CDR3 is CASRSSGSYEQYF. CDR3 nucleotide sequence: TGTGCCAGCAGGTCTAGCGGGAGCTACGAGCAGTACTTC.

This clonotype was counted ten times or more. The J gene is TRBJ2-6, the V gene TRBV18; tentative D call: TRBD1 (6 bases). Germline V gene sequence: CDR1 KGHSH, CDR2 LQKENI. This CDR3 has 17 residues. The germline V and J ends were trimmed by 6 bases and 2 bases, with 17 bases remaining between them. Written as DNA, the CDR3 is TGTGCCAGCTCTCAAGAACAGGGTCTGCCTGGGGCCAACGTCCTGACTTTC. Translating gives CASSQEQGLPGANVLTF.

The chain joins TRBV2 to TRBJ2-1; 12 bases agree with TRBD2. The length of the CDR3 is 15 residues. With V trimmed by 5 bases and J by 7 bases, 6 bases remained unmatched. The germline CDR1 and CDR2 sequences are SNHLY and FYNNEI. The CDR3 DNA sequence: TGTGCCAGCAGTCCACTAGCGGGAGGCCTAAATGAGCAGTTCTTC. As protein: CASSPLAGGLNEQFF.

There are many counts of this clonotype. The chain employs TRBV5-1 and TRBJ2-2; weak D call: TRBD1 (6 bases). In germline, CDR1 is SGHRS, CDR2 YFSETQ. The V end lost 0 bases, the J end lost 3 bases, and 12 bases lay between the germline ends. This CDR3 has 16 residues. The CDR3 here is CASSLARGVHTGELFF. Here the CDR3 DNA reads TGCGCCAGCAGCTTGGCCAGGGGAGTCCACACCGGGGAGCTGTTTTTT. Based on the CDR3 plus reference TRBV5-1 and TRBJ2-2, the full variable domain is KAGVTQTPRYLIKTRGQQVTLSCSPISGHRSVSWYQQTPGQGLQFLFEYFSETQRNKGNFPGRFSGRQFSNSRSEMNVSTLELGDSALYLCASSLARGVHTGELFFGEGSRLTVL.

This clonotype was seen more than once but under ten times. The chain joins TRBV6-1 to TRBJ1-1; tentative D call: TRBD1 (5 bases). Deletions cut 5 bases from V and 1 base from J, with 11 bases between. The CDR3 has 14 residues. In germline, CDR1 is MNHNS, CDR2 SASEGT. CDR3 in amino acids: CASSQTDPNTEAFF. The CDR3, as DNA: TGTGCCAGCAGTCAGACAGACCCGAACACTGAAGCTTTCTTT.